The T cell receptor (beta chain) described here comes from a study of T-cell reconstitution after alpha-beta-depleted transplantation in children. In its sample, this clonotype was seen many times. Germline CDR1 and CDR2: MDHEN and SYDVKM. The CDR3 has 12 amino acids. V gave up 0 bases and J gave up 6 bases, with 6 bases separating them. Preparing the TCRbeta library involved the use of unique molecular identifiers. TCRdb re-derived calls from the PCR reads in MiXCR, one entry per CDR3 protein. Among some 400,000 distinct CDR3 sequences, roughly 21% were seen once, and the ten largest hold 3.8%. Sequencing was performed on PBMCs from the stem cell graft donor, taken from the stem cell graft. The V call is TRBV28, the J call TRBJ2-7; no firm D call. This receptor was obtained from a human donor who donated a stem cell graft to a child with acute myeloid leukemia. CDR3 bases: TGTGCCAGCAGTTTATGGGGTCGCGAGCAGTACTTC. Translation gives CASSLWGREQYF.